A selection of T cell receptor beta chains follows, all from one sample in a study of blood T cell repertoires in COVID-19. TCRdb's copy holds only in-frame clones and misses some; the assay was immunoSEQ multiplex PCR. The repertoire holds about 300,000 clones, around 84% seen once, with 1.5% to 2% in the top ten. Sequenced: PBMCs or T cells enriched from blood (not recorded which). Source of these receptors: a woman in her thirties who had been exposed to COVID-19. Each CDR3 is given with its conserved first and last residue. The D gene is left open where the match is weak. Rows give clone size only sometimes, using once, few, many, or a class for an expanded clone.

size: once
J: TRBJ1-1
V: TRBV12-5
D: TRBD1
DNA: TGTGCTAGTGGTTCGGACAGGTGGAACACTGAAGCTTTCTTT
CDR3: CASGSDRWNTEAFF

size: NA
J: TRBJ2-3
V: TRBV18
D: TRBD2
DNA: TGTGCCAGCTCACCACCGTTTAGCGGGAGGGCCGCTCGCACAGATACGCAGTATTTT
CDR3: CASSPPFSGRAARTDTQYF

size: NA
J: TRBJ1-1
V: TRBV7-9
D: NA
DNA: TGTGCCAGCAGCTTGGGGACCCCAGGGAGCGGGATGAACACTGAAGCTTTCTTT
CDR3: CASSLGTPGSGMNTEAFF

size: NA
J: TRBJ1-5
V: TRBV9
D: NA
DNA: TGTGCCAGCGGGGGGGGCCTCCCGGGGCAGCCCCAGCATTTT
CDR3: CASGGGLPGQPQHF

size: NA
J: TRBJ1-4
V: TRBV30
D: TRBD1
DNA: TGTGCCTGGAGTCAGGGGGCCGGGGGTGAAAAACTGTTTTTT
CDR3: CAWSQGAGGEKLFF

size: NA
J: TRBJ1-6
V: TRBV4-3
D: NA
DNA: TGCGCCAGCAGCCAAGCTTTCGACAGCTCCTATAATTCACCCCTCCACTTT
CDR3: CASSQAFDSSYNSPLHF

size: once
J: TRBJ1-4
V: TRBV2
D: TRBD1
DNA: TGTGCCAGCGGCCAGAGGACAGGGGTTGAAAAACTGTTTTTT
CDR3: CASGQRTGVEKLFF

size: NA
J: TRBJ1-5
V: TRBV6-1
D: NA
DNA: TGTGCCAGCAGTGATCGGGACAAGAGTAGGTTGAGCAATCAGCCCCAGCATTTT
CDR3: CASSDRDKSRLSNQPQHF

size: NA
J: TRBJ2-1
V: TRBV10-3
D: TRBD2
DNA: TGTGCCATCAGTGACCCGTGGGTAGGGGTCGGCGGGAGGGTTGAGCAGTTCTTC
CDR3: CAISDPWVGVGGRVEQFF

size: NA
J: TRBJ2-7
V: TRBV28
D: TRBD1
DNA: TGTGCCAGCAGCCCTGACGTGGACAGGGGCTATCGAGTCTACGAGCAGTACTTC
CDR3: CASSPDVDRGYRVYEQYF

size: NA
J: TRBJ1-2
V: TRBV27
D: TRBD1
DNA: TGTGCCAGCACCTCCCGGGACAGGGTTCACTACACCTTC
CDR3: CASTSRDRVHYTF

size: NA
J: TRBJ2-5
V: TRBV24-1
D: TRBD2
DNA: TGTGCCACCAGTGACCCGGGGGGGTCGGGAGAGACCCAGTACTTC
CDR3: CATSDPGGSGETQYF

size: NA
J: TRBJ1-1
V: TRBV28
D: NA
DNA: TGTGCCAGCAGGGATAAGACAGTGAACACTGAAGCTTTCTTT
CDR3: CASRDKTVNTEAFF

size: NA
J: TRBJ1-6
V: TRBV28
D: TRBD1
DNA: TGTGCCAGCAGCACCTTTGGACAGGGAAATTCACCCCTCCACTTT
CDR3: CASSTFGQGNSPLHF

size: NA
J: TRBJ1-5
V: TRBV30
D: TRBD1
DNA: TGTGCCTGGAGTGTACGGGACAGGGAAGGTCAGCCCCAGCATTTT
CDR3: CAWSVRDREGQPQHF

size: NA
J: TRBJ2-1
V: TRBV5-1
D: NA
DNA: TGCGCCAGCAGTCAGGGCGGGAAGACTAATGAGCAGTTCTTC
CDR3: CASSQGGKTNEQFF

size: NA
J: TRBJ2-5
V: TRBV5-1
D: TRBD2
DNA: TGCGCCAGCACCAGAGCTCCTAGCGGCCAAGAGACCCAGTACTTC
CDR3: CASTRAPSGQETQYF

size: NA
J: TRBJ1-4
V: TRBV24-1
D: NA
DNA: TGTGCCACCAGTGATCGAAAAGCCTCACTGGAAAAACTGTTTTTT
CDR3: CATSDRKASLEKLFF

size: NA
J: TRBJ2-1
V: TRBV5-4
D: TRBD2
DNA: TGTGCCAGCAGCGAGGGACTAGCGGAATACAATGAGCAGTTCTTC
CDR3: CASSEGLAEYNEQFF

size: NA
J: TRBJ2-4
V: TRBV23-1
D: NA
DNA: TGCGCCAGCACCAAAGAGCAGTACTTC
CDR3: CASTKEQYF

size: few
J: TRBJ1-1
V: TRBV5-1
D: TRBD1
DNA: TGCGCCAGCAGCTTGGTTGGGACAGGGGAAACTGAAGCTTTCTTT
CDR3: CASSLVGTGETEAFF

size: NA
J: TRBJ2-1
V: TRBV9
D: NA
DNA: TGTGCCAGCAGCATAAGGACAAGCGTCAATGAGCAGTTCTTC
CDR3: CASSIRTSVNEQFF

size: NA
J: TRBJ2-7
V: TRBV28
D: NA
DNA: TGTGCCAGCAGTTTGGCAGGGGCTGGCTACGAGCAGTACTTC
CDR3: CASSLAGAGYEQYF

size: NA
J: TRBJ1-2
V: TRBV18
D: NA
DNA: TGTGCCAGCTCACCTACACAGGGCCGTGGCTACACCTTC
CDR3: CASSPTQGRGYTF

size: NA
J: TRBJ2-3
V: TRBV7-2
D: NA
DNA: TGTGCCAGCAGCTCCAACTACCTCAGCACAGATACGCAGTATTTT
CDR3: CASSSNYLSTDTQYF

size: NA
J: TRBJ2-7
V: TRBV12-5
D: NA
DNA: TGTGCTAGTGCCGATTTTGGCGGGGCGAGCTACGAGCAGTACTTC
CDR3: CASADFGGASYEQYF

size: NA
J: TRBJ1-2
V: TRBV20-1
D: NA
DNA: TGCAGTGCTAGTTCAGGGGATACTAACTATGGCTACACCTTC
CDR3: CSASSGDTNYGYTF

size: NA
J: TRBJ2-5
V: TRBV5-6
D: NA
DNA: TGTGCCAGCAGCTCCTATGACACTCAAGAGACCCAGTACTTC
CDR3: CASSSYDTQETQYF

size: NA
J: TRBJ2-2
V: TRBV27
D: NA
DNA: TGTGCCAGCAGCCTCGGGATGACCGGGGAGCTGTTTTTT
CDR3: CASSLGMTGELFF

size: NA
J: TRBJ2-7
V: TRBV5-4
D: NA
DNA: TGTGCCAGCAGCTTAGGTATAGGGAGCTCCTACGAGCAGTACTTC
CDR3: CASSLGIGSSYEQYF

size: NA
J: TRBJ1-5
V: TRBV2
D: NA
DNA: TGTGCCAGCACCCCGGGTCCTAGCAATCAGCCCCAGCATTTT
CDR3: CASTPGPSNQPQHF

size: NA
J: TRBJ1-5
V: TRBV4-3
D: NA
DNA: TGCGCCAGCAGCCAAGGGTCAGGGCGCCAGCCCCAGCATTTT
CDR3: CASSQGSGRQPQHF

size: NA
J: TRBJ2-5
V: TRBV28
D: NA
DNA: TGTGCCAGCAGAGGGGGGGCGGAGACCCAGTACTTC
CDR3: CASRGGAETQYF

size: NA
J: TRBJ2-3
V: TRBV10-3
D: NA
DNA: TGTGCCATCAGTGAGTCCCTAATTAGCACAGATACGCAGTATTTT
CDR3: CAISESLISTDTQYF

size: NA
J: TRBJ2-2
V: TRBV9
D: NA
DNA: TGTGCCAGCAGCCCCCTAGTTCGGGCCGGGGGAACCGGGGAGCTGTTTTTT
CDR3: CASSPLVRAGGTGELFF

size: once
J: TRBJ2-3
V: TRBV11-3
D: NA
DNA: TGTGCCAGCAGCTTAGATACTAAGAATACGCAGTATTTT
CDR3: CASSLDTKNTQYF

size: once
J: TRBJ2-7
V: TRBV3-1/TRBV3-2
D: NA
DNA: TGTGCCAGCAGCGCGACCGGGAACGAGCAGTACTTC
CDR3: CASSATGNEQYF

size: NA
J: TRBJ1-4
V: TRBV4-3
D: NA
DNA: TGCGCCAGCAGCCAATGGTCAGTTGATGAAAAACTGTTTTTT
CDR3: CASSQWSVDEKLFF

size: NA
J: TRBJ1-1
V: TRBV11-3
D: NA
DNA: TGTGCCAGCGCCGCAGCGATGAACACTGAAGCTTTCTTT
CDR3: CASAAAMNTEAFF

size: NA
J: TRBJ1-2
V: TRBV12-5
D: NA
DNA: TGTGCTAGTGGTTTGGTACGGGTAGGGGACTATGGCTACACCTTC
CDR3: CASGLVRVGDYGYTF

size: NA
J: TRBJ1-5
V: TRBV19
D: NA
DNA: TGTGCCAGTAGTATTGCCAGGGTAGAGCCCCAGCATTTT
CDR3: CASSIARVEPQHF

size: NA
J: TRBJ2-1
V: TRBV11-3
D: NA
DNA: TGTGCCAGCAGCTTAGGGCCGGGGTTTTCCAATGAGCAGTTCTTC
CDR3: CASSLGPGFSNEQFF

size: NA
J: TRBJ1-1
V: TRBV5-1
D: NA
DNA: TGCGCCAGCAGCTTGGCAGGGGATTACACTGAAGCTTTCTTT
CDR3: CASSLAGDYTEAFF

size: once
J: TRBJ2-4
V: TRBV5-1
D: TRBD2
DNA: TGCGCCAGCAGCACCGGACTAGCGGGAGTTCAGTACTTC
CDR3: CASSTGLAGVQYF

size: NA
J: TRBJ2-6
V: TRBV13
D: NA
DNA: TGTGCCAGCAGCTTAGGCCGCGTTGGGCAGTCCGGGGCCAACGTCCTGACTTTC
CDR3: CASSLGRVGQSGANVLTF

size: once
J: TRBJ2-7
V: TRBV5-4
D: TRBD1
DNA: TGTGCCAGCTCCCCGGACAGGGGGATCTACGAGCAGTACTTC
CDR3: CASSPDRGIYEQYF

size: NA
J: TRBJ1-1
V: TRBV15
D: TRBD1
DNA: TGTGCCACCAGCAGAGATGAACAGGGGTATGAAGCTTTCTTT
CDR3: CATSRDEQGYEAFF